The 20 T cell receptor beta chains below come from one sample, sequenced in a study of shared clonotypes between healthy human individuals. Clones were sequenced by immunoSEQ multiplex PCR, and TCRdb holds only the in-frame ones, with some missing. Among 2 million to 2.5 million clones listed, approximately 94% were seen once. The sample was naive CD4+ T cells sorted from blood. Subset defined: CD45RA+ positively selected. The origin of the receptors is a man aged 18 to 29 in good health.

The count of this clone is one. The chain joins TRBV5-1 to TRBJ1-2, with TRBD1 matching 7 bases. CDR1 is SGHRS and CDR2 is YFSETQ in the germline V gene. Trimming took 4 bases from V and 6 from J; bases not matched to a gene: 9. This CDR3 has 14 residues. The CDR3 here is CASSLSTGVDGYTF. The DNA for the CDR3 is TGCGCCAGCAGCCTATCAACAGGGGTAGATGGCTACACCTTC.

This clone occurred once. The chain employs TRBV30 and TRBJ2-1; 8 positions match TRBD2. Germline CDR1 is GTSNPN and CDR2 is SVGIG (reference sequence). The CDR3 sequence is 14 residues long. After removal of 1 base from V and 6 bases from J, the junction contained 5 bases not matched to a gene. The DNA of the CDR3 is TGTGCCTGGAGTGGACTAGCGTTCACCAATGAGCAGTTCTTC. As protein: CAWSGLAFTNEQFF.

This chain joins TRBV7-2 and TRBJ1-1, with D possibly matching TRBD1 (6 bases). V lost 2 bases, J lost 4 bases, and 14 bases lay in between. CDR3 length: 15 residues. From germline, CDR1 is SGHTA and CDR2 FQGNSA. Written as DNA, the CDR3 is TGTGCCAGCAGCTTATCCAGGGGCGTCAGCACTGAAGCTTTCTTT. Encoded protein: CASSLSRGVSTEAFF.

The sample holds one count of this clone. This rearrangement joins TRBV11-2 to TRBJ1-6; 7 bases are a match to TRBD1. Germline CDR1 SGHAT, CDR2 FQNNGV. The CDR3 contains 14 residues. With V trimmed by 5 bases and J by 8 bases, 6 bases remained unmatched. The CDR3 here is CASSPTGLYSPLHF. In nucleotides, the CDR3 is TGTGCCAGCAGCCCGACAGGGCTCTATTCACCCCTCCACTTT.

The chain links TRBV9 to TRBJ2-1, with 11 bases identical to TRBD2. Germline trimming cut 3 bases from V and 8 bases from J; bases unmatched to any gene: 7. The CDR3 has 15 amino acids. The germline gives CDR1 SGDLS, CDR2 YYNGEE. CDR3 coding DNA: TGTGCCAGCAGCGCGACTAGCGGGGTAACGTATGAGCAGTTCTTC. This translates into CASSATSGVTYEQFF.

The chain carries TRBV5-1 and TRBJ2-7; 7 bases line up with TRBD2. The CDR3 runs to 15 residues. V trimming: 0 bases; J trimming: 6 bases; junction bases outside the gene matches: 9. In germline, CDR1 is SGHRS, CDR2 YFSETQ. The CDR3 is CASSLAASGTLEQYF. The CDR3 DNA follows: TGCGCCAGCAGCTTGGCGGCTAGCGGTACCCTCGAGCAGTACTTC.

The chain has TRBV2 and TRBJ2-4, with D possibly matching TRBD1 (7 bases). This CDR3 spans 15 amino acids. The germline V gene encodes CDR1 SNHLY and CDR2 FYNNEI. The V end was cut by 8 bases, the J end by 0 bases, with 14 bases between. CDR3 in DNA: TGTGCCAGCCGACAGGGAGGCTTAGCCAAAAACATTCAGTACTTC. This encodes CASRQGGLAKNIQYF.

V is TRBV15 and J is TRBJ2-6; D gene ambiguous. The CDR3 is 17 amino acids. CDR1 and CDR2 from the germline V gene are LNHNV and YYDKDF (reference sequence). The germline V and J ends were trimmed by 0 bases and 0 bases, with 9 bases remaining between them. CDR3 sequence (DNA): TGTGCCACCAGCAGAGATTCAGGTTTCTCTGGGGCCAACGTCCTGACTTTC. The encoded protein is CATSRDSGFSGANVLTF.

Points on this clone: Other DNA sequences in the sample encode the same CDR3. The chain combines TRBV5-1 with TRBJ1-2, with D unclear. The germline V gene has CDR1 SGHRS and CDR2 YFSETQ. The CDR3 sequence is 11 residues long. V was clipped by 0 bases and J by 7 bases, with 4 bases between them. The CDR3 DNA is TGCGCCAGCAGCTTGGACGGTGGCTACACCTTC. This sequence encodes CASSLDGGYTF.

CDR3 in amino acids: CASSYRAVGLYEQYF. CDR3 bases: TGTGCCAGCAGTTATAGAGCGGTCGGACTATACGAGCAGTACTTC. The chain joins TRBV6-5 to TRBJ2-7; D may be TRBD2 (6 bases). This CDR3 comprises 15 residues. Germline V gene lookup returns CDR1 MNHEY and CDR2 SVGAGI. V lost 3 bases and J lost 4, with 16 bases in between.

This rearrangement joins TRBV11-2 to TRBJ2-3; D perhaps matches TRBD1 (5 bases). There are 14 residues in the CDR3. CDR1 is SGHAT, CDR2 FQNNGV, per germline. Deletions cut 0 bases from V and 4 bases from J, with 8 bases between. The CDR3: CASSLEGAADTQYF. DNA for the CDR3: TGTGCCAGCAGCTTAGAAGGGGCTGCAGATACGCAGTATTTT.

V gene TRBV2 combines with J gene TRBJ1-5; D is unresolved. The CDR3 contains 14 residues. Trimming took off 4 bases at V and 3 bases at J, with 10 bases between the two ends. Germline CDR1 SNHLY, CDR2 FYNNEI. The CDR3, as DNA: TGTGCCAGCAGTGTAGACGGTCTCAATCAGCCCCAGCATTTT. This encodes CASSVDGLNQPQHF.

This clone was found a few times. The sample carries other DNA sequences with the same CDR3. This chain connects TRBV28 to TRBJ1-3; D unresolved. CDR3 length: 12 residues. The V end was cut by 3 bases, the J end by 4 bases, with 4 bases between. The germline V gene has CDR1 MDHEN and CDR2 SYDVKM. Written as DNA, the CDR3 is TGTGCCAGCAGTTTGTGGGGAAACACCATATATTTT. It codes for CASSLWGNTIYF.

V gene TRBV18 combines with J gene TRBJ1-3, with unresolved D. The germline V gene encodes CDR1 KGHSH and CDR2 LQKENI. The CDR3 totals 15 residues. The V end was cut by 1 base, the J end by 1 base, with 8 bases between. The CDR3 region is CASSPRWGSGNTIYF. The CDR3 DNA sequence: TGTGCCAGCTCACCACGATGGGGTTCTGGAAACACCATATATTTT.

This clone was found once. The genes are TRBV7-8 and TRBJ2-4; no reliable D call. The germline V and J ends were trimmed by 2 bases and 0 bases, with 17 bases remaining between them. Germline-derived CDR1 and CDR2 are SGHVS and FQNEAQ. The CDR3 consists of 18 residues. The CDR3 protein is CASSLIMTRHLAKNIQYF. For the CDR3, the DNA is TGTGCCAGCAGCTTAATTATGACGAGACACTTAGCCAAAAACATTCAGTACTTC.

The chain has TRBV4-1 and TRBJ2-7; possible D gene TRBD2, 6 bases. CDR3 length: 15 residues. Trimming removed 2 bases from V and 3 bases from J, with 14 bases in between. Germline values: CDR1 MGHRA, CDR2 YSYEKL. Here the CDR3 reads CASSQSGEVVYEQYF. CDR3 DNA sequence: TGCGCCAGCAGCCAATCGGGGGAGGTAGTCTACGAGCAGTACTTC.

This chain connects TRBV7-2 to TRBJ1-2, with D uncertain. The V end lost 3 bases, the J end lost 9 bases, and 11 bases lay between the germline ends. Germline CDR1 SGHTA, CDR2 FQGNSA. The CDR3 covers 12 residues. The CDR3 DNA sequence: TGTGCCAGCAGCTTCGATTTGAGGAGCTACACCTTC. Protein product: CASSFDLRSYTF.

Details on this clone: At one boundary the junction diverges from the germline segment, which might be a read error. This chain uses TRBV5-6 with TRBJ2-7, with D perhaps being TRBD1 or TRBD2 (5 bases each). The CDR3 is 16 residues long. Germline lookup yields CDR1 SGHDT and CDR2 YYEEEE. CDR3 residues: CASSLDPTRGRYAQYF. In DNA, the CDR3 is TGTGCCAGCAGCTTGGACCCCACTCGGGGACGCTACGCGCAGTACTTC.

This rearrangement joins TRBV4-2 to TRBJ2-3; 7 bases map to TRBD2. Losses at the gene ends were 0 bases for V and 3 bases for J; bases not matched to a gene: 3. The CDR3 sequence is 15 residues long. Germline V gene data show CDR1 as LGHNA and CDR2 as YNFKEQ. The CDR3 reads CASSQDREVTDTQYF. CDR3 DNA: TGTGCCAGCAGCCAAGATCGGGAGGTAACAGATACGCAGTATTTT.

V gene TRBV7-2 combines with J gene TRBJ2-7; 8 bases agree with TRBD1. V trimming: 4 bases; J trimming: 6 bases; junction bases outside the gene matches: 5. The CDR3 is 13 residues long. Germline lookup yields CDR1 SGHTA and CDR2 FQGNSA. The chain's CDR3 is CASSWTGIGEQYF. In DNA, the CDR3 is TGTGCCAGCAGCTGGACAGGGATAGGCGAGCAGTACTTC.